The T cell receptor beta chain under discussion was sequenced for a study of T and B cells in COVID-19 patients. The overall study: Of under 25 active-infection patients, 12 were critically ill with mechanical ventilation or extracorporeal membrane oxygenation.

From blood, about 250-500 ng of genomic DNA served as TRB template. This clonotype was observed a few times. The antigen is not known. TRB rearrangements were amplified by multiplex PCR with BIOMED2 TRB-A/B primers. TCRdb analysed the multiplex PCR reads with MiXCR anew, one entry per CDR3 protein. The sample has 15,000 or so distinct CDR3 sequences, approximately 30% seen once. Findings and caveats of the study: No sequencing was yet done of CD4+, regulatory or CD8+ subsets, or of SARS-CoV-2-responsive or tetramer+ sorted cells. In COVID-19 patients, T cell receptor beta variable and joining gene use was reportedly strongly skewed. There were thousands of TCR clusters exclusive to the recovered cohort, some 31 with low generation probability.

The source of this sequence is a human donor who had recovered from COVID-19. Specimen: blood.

In DNA form, the CDR3 reads TGTGCCAGCAGCTTATCAGATACGCAGTATTTT. Encoded protein: CASSLSDTQYF. This chain uses TRBV7-9 with TRBJ2-3; D uncertain. CDR3 length: 11 residues. The germline CDR1 and CDR2 sequences are SEHNR and FQNEAQ (reference sequence). The germline V and J ends were trimmed by 2 bases and 4 bases, with 1 base remaining between them.